This TCR beta chain is drawn from a study of T cell responses to AZD1222 COVID-19 vaccine. About the study: Doses given second, at about 4 or about 12 weeks, were pooled. Study results and limitations: Donors were largely white British and mainly female; clonal diversity was possibly underestimated. There were vaccine-associated CD4 TCRs across spike, dominant at 160-218 and 743-854.

The CDR3 has 14 residues. The V gene end was trimmed by 5 bases and the J gene end by 6 bases; junction bases not matched to a gene: 8. Germline V gene lookup returns CDR1 SGHNT and CDR2 YYREEE (reference sequence). Assay: immunoSEQ multiplex PCR; the TCRdb copy retains only in-frame clones and omits some. The sample records 150,000 to 180,000 clones, roughly nine tenths being singletons. As regards this clone: As yet, its antigen is unknown.

The TCR comes from an adult in good health. The chain links TRBV5-4 to TRBJ1-5; 7 bases are a match to TRBD1. The sample was peripheral blood, taken on day 0 of AZD1222 vaccination. The CDR3 spells CASSKDRERQPQHF. The CDR3 nucleotides are TGTGCCAGCAGTAAAGACAGGGAGCGTCAGCCCCAGCATTTT.